A selection of T cell receptor beta chains follows, all from one sample in a study of blood T cell repertoires in COVID-19. TCRdb's copy holds only in-frame clones and misses some; the assay was immunoSEQ multiplex PCR. The top ten clones hold 0.95% to 1.5% of a sample with more than 250,000 clones, 88% of them seen once. Sequenced input: PBMCs or T cells enriched from blood (not recorded which). These receptors originate from a woman aged 40 to 49 with acute COVID-19. CDR3s include the opening cysteine and the closing phenylalanine or tryptophan. The order of the fields is J gene, V gene, CDR3 protein.

TRBJ2-3 TRBV7-2 CASSPSPSTDTQYF
TRBJ2-2 TRBV24-1 CATSETLGQGENTGELFF
TRBJ2-5 TRBV7-8 CASGPAGQETQYF
TRBJ2-1 TRBV11-2 CASSLFETSLSYNEQFF
TRBJ2-2 TRBV11-3 CASSLDITSGHGELFF
TRBJ1-1 TRBV7-9 CASSFRGLRVNTEAFF
TRBJ2-3 TRBV3-1/TRBV3-2 CASSHLAGAGLDTQYF
TRBJ1-5 TRBV7-9 CASSLAERAGQPQHF
TRBJ1-2 TRBV7-2 CASSLGTSYGYTF
TRBJ1-5 TRBV30 CAWRDRGGNQPQHF
TRBJ1-1 TRBV12-3/TRBV12-4 CASSGLGNTEAFF
TRBJ1-2 TRBV9 CASSVGDMVVYGYTF
TRBJ2-3 TRBV28 CASRPSAGYTDTQYF
TRBJ1-5 TRBV7-2 CASSLNGGYGQPQHF
TRBJ1-3 TRBV28 CASSLWSSSGNTIYF
TRBJ2-4 TRBV6-1 CASSDVPGLTTKNIQYF
TRBJ2-1 TRBV19 CASTHRGEQFF
TRBJ2-7 TRBV28 CASSSRDRGLYEQYF
TRBJ2-1 TRBV3-1/TRBV3-2 CASSQDPGTGNQFF
TRBJ1-2 TRBV29-1 CSVLDVINYGYTF
TRBJ1-3 TRBV11-2 CASRPITGPSGNTIYF
TRBJ1-1 TRBV12-3/TRBV12-4 CASSEGGVEAFF
TRBJ1-1 TRBV2 CASSVGGRVDTEAFF
TRBJ2-1 TRBV9 CASSVLGMGANNEQFF
TRBJ2-3 TRBV19 CARDGSGDCTDTQYF
TRBJ2-1 TRBV10-3 CAISEEAARRPYNEQFF
TRBJ2-3 TRBV24-1 CATSDLTGTTDTQYF
TRBJ1-2 TRBV4-2 CASSQDSNSFYGYTF
TRBJ2-5 TRBV10-3 CATQGLAGEETQYF
TRBJ1-5 TRBV7-2 CASSLTRTAYSNQPQHF
TRBJ1-1 TRBV10-3 CAIRPSDRGEEAFF
TRBJ2-5 TRBV27 CASSPRLAGGLETQYF
TRBJ1-1 TRBV10-3 CAISESGSQTEAFF
TRBJ1-2 TRBV11-3 CASSLQGAGGYTF
TRBJ1-4 TRBV20-1 CSASNRVDEKLFF
TRBJ2-1 TRBV3-1/TRBV3-2 CASRRTSGGNEQFF
TRBJ2-5 TRBV28 CASSRLAEGYQETQYF
TRBJ1-2 TRBV7-8 CASSISGNMASGYTF
TRBJ1-2 TRBV5-4 CASSLGGVTNYGYTF
TRBJ1-2 TRBV19 CASSIGGRPDGYTF
TRBJ2-3 TRBV24-1 CATSEIADTQYF
TRBJ2-3 TRBV18 CASSQIRSGDSTDTQYF
TRBJ1-5 TRBV24-1 CATSDPSTGPAGPQHF
TRBJ1-1 TRBV16 CASSPMTAHTEAFF
TRBJ1-6 TRBV10-3 CAISDRVPDNSPLHF
TRBJ2-7 TRBV7-2 CASSLAGQGVAYEQYF
TRBJ1-4 TRBV7-6 CASSLVGGSVKEKLFF
TRBJ2-5 TRBV13 CASSSKLEGETQYF
TRBJ2-1 TRBV4-1 CASSQRVGGISSAGYNEQFF
TRBJ2-1 TRBV6-2/TRBV6-3 CASSGTGEGYNEQFF